One sample yielded the 29 T cell receptor beta chains listed below, sequenced in a study of blood T cells in healthy people across ages. With a J-beta primer mix and a sample-barcoded 5' primer, a second PCR ran about 7 to 12 cycles. TCRdb processed the 5' RACE reads anew with MiXCR; each CDR3 protein has one entry. The table records approximately 780,000 distinct CDR3 sequences, around 25% of them present only once. The data were also submitted as part of a second study, on T cells of mothers and their children.

Sequencing was done on a sample of blood. The receptors stem from a boy aged 5-17 years in good health.

This clonotype was counted only a few times. This sequence joins TRBV13 and TRBJ2-7, with 7 bases aligning to TRBD2. The CDR3 has 14 residues. Trimming at V came to 5 bases and at J to 0 bases, leaving 4 bases not matched to a gene. In germline, CDR1 is PRHDT, CDR2 FYEKMQ (reference sequence). CDR3 nucleotides: TGTGCCAGCAGCCCCCGGGGGGACTCCTACGAGCAGTACTTC. It codes for CASSPRGDSYEQYF.

The J gene is TRBJ2-2, the V gene TRBV5-1; 11 bases match TRBD2. Losses at the gene ends were 4 bases for V and 2 bases for J; bases not matched to a gene: 16. The CDR3 has 20 amino acids. CDR1 SGHRS and CDR2 YFSETQ come from the germline V gene. The CDR3 protein is CASSPPELAGVSLNTGELFF. The DNA of the CDR3 is TGCGCCAGCAGCCCCCCGGAACTAGCGGGAGTCAGCCTCAACACCGGGGAGCTGTTTTTT.

The chain has TRBV14 and TRBJ2-1, with 8 bases matching TRBD1. Germline V gives CDR1 SGHDN, CDR2 FVKESK. The CDR3 extends over 16 amino acids. J gave up 3 bases and V 1 base, and 5 bases lay outside the gene matches. CDR3 bases: TGTGCCAGCAGCCAAGTGTGGGGACAGGACTACAATGAGCAGTTCTTC. Its protein product is CASSQVWGQDYNEQFF.

This chain uses TRBV20-1 with TRBJ2-1; perhaps D is TRBD1 or TRBD2 (6 bases each). The DNA matches TRBJ2-7 better at its end, which makes the J call doubtful. The CDR3 is 14 amino acids. Germline V lookup: CDR1 DFQATT, CDR2 SNEGSKA (reference sequence). The CDR3 is CSATGAKSSYEQYF. CDR3 bases: TGCAGTGCTACGGGGGCTAAGAGCTCCTACGAGCAGTACTTC.

J is TRBJ2-1 and V is TRBV7-2; perhaps D is TRBD1 or TRBD2 (5 bases each). Germline loops: CDR1 SGHTA, CDR2 FQGNSA. V lost 5 bases to trimming and J lost 10 bases, with 15 bases between them. The CDR3 loop spans 13 amino acids. The CDR3 loop is CASSPGTHREQFF. The CDR3 region has the DNA TGTGCCAGCAGCCCCGGGACCCATAGGGAGCAGTTCTTC.

The chain has TRBV9 and TRBJ2-2, with D maybe TRBD1 (5 bases). Germline V gives CDR1 SGDLS, CDR2 YYNGEE. The CDR3 loop spans 14 amino acids. V lost 1 base and J 5 bases, leaving 9 bases between the germline ends. The CDR3 DNA is TGTGCCAGCAGCGTATTAGGGGAAACCGGGGAGCTGTTTTTT. Amino acid sequence: CASSVLGETGELFF.

V is TRBV3-1 and J is TRBJ2-5, with D unresolved. V lost 3 bases, J lost 7 bases, and 3 bases lay in between. CDR1 LGHDT and CDR2 YNNKEL come from the germline V gene (reference sequence). This CDR3 spans 10 amino acids. The DNA of the CDR3 is TGTGCCAGCAGCCAGGCGACCCAGTACTTC. It codes for CASSQATQYF.

This clonotype was seen only a few times. This sequence joins TRBV10-1 and TRBJ2-1; 14 bases map to TRBD2. Trimming cost V 5 bases and J 13 bases; bases outside gene matches: 4. There are 13 residues in the CDR3. Germline CDR1 WNHNN, CDR2 SYGVQD (reference sequence). In nucleotides, the CDR3 is TGCGCCAGCAGTCCGACTAGCGGGGGGGCTCAGTTCTTC. Translating it yields CASSPTSGGAQFF.

V gene TRBV6-5 combines with J gene TRBJ2-3; D gene unclear. The CDR3 consists of 14 residues. From germline, CDR1 is MNHEY and CDR2 SVGAGI. Trimming left V 5 bases short and J 6 bases short, with 15 bases between. CDR3 in DNA: TGTGCCAGCAGTCTTGACACGACCAGGGATACGCAGTATTTT. It codes for CASSLDTTRDTQYF.

The chain carries TRBV20-1 and TRBJ2-5; the match to TRBD1 covers 8 bases. CDR1 DFQATT and CDR2 SNEGSKA come from the germline V gene (reference sequence). This CDR3 contains 15 residues. Unmatched junction bases numbered 11, after V lost 6 bases and J lost 2 bases. CDR3: CSAPPGTGTQETQYF. CDR3 sequence (DNA): TGCAGTGCCCCACCCGGGACAGGTACACAAGAGACCCAGTACTTC.

This chain connects TRBV12-3 or TRBV12-4 to TRBJ2-1, with 8 bases matching TRBD2. The CDR3 sequence is 15 residues long. Germline trimming cut 5 bases from V and 5 bases from J; bases unmatched to any gene: 8. CDR3 protein: CASSALAGGDNEQFF. CDR3 nucleotide sequence: TGTGCCAGCAGTGCCCTGGCGGGAGGAGACAATGAGCAGTTCTTC.

This clonotype came up a few times. The chain joins TRBV6-6 to TRBJ2-3; possibly TRBD1 for D (6 bases). The CDR3 is made up of 14 amino acids. V was cut by 6 bases and J by 1 base, with 11 bases left in between. Germline CDR1 MNHNY, CDR2 SVGAGI (reference sequence). CDR3 in amino acids: CASSRTGRTDTQYF. As DNA, the CDR3 is TGTGCCAGCAGCCGAACAGGGCGCACAGATACGCAGTATTTT.

There are a few counts of this clonotype. The CDR3 loop reads CSALRRDLETQYF. The CDR3 region has the DNA TGCAGTGCTCTCCGACGGGACCTAGAGACCCAGTACTTC. The chain joins TRBV20-1 to TRBJ2-5; perhaps D is TRBD1 or TRBD2 (5 bases each). CDR3 length: 13 amino acids. V gave up 5 bases and J gave up 4 bases, with 14 bases separating them. Germline V gives CDR1 DFQATT, CDR2 SNEGSKA (reference sequence).

Regarding this clonotype: A junction end diverges from the germline sequence, so it may reflect a read error. V is TRBV20-1 and J is TRBJ1-1; D is perhaps TRBD1 (6 bases). Germline lookup yields CDR1 DFQATT and CDR2 SNEGSKA (reference sequence). The CDR3 contains 16 residues. CDR3 DNA: TGCAGTGCTAGAGAAATCGACAGATCTTGGGACACTGAAGCTTACTTT. Amino acid sequence: CSAREIDRSWDTEAYF.

This clonotype was seen only a few times. At one boundary the junction diverges from the germline segment, which might be a read error. V usage is TRBV10-3 and J usage is TRBJ2-1; D not certain. The CDR3 loop spans 14 amino acids. CDR1 ENHRY and CDR2 SYGVKD come from the germline V gene. The CDR3 coding sequence is TGTGCCATCAGTGAGTCAGGCTCCTTCAATGAGCAGTTCTTC. It encodes CAISESGSFNEQFF.

The rearrangement joins TRBV9 to TRBJ1-6; 8 bases line up with TRBD1. The length of the CDR3 is 13 residues. Germline values: CDR1 SGDLS, CDR2 YYNGEE. The V and J ends lost 5 bases and 10 bases, in that order; junction bases with no gene match: 5. The CDR3 is CASSQGAGSPLHF. The CDR3 DNA reads TGTGCCAGCAGTCAGGGGGCAGGCTCACCCCTCCACTTT. The variable domain in full, with the rest retrieved from reference TRBV9 and TRBJ1-6, is DSGVTQTPKHLITATGQRVTLRCSPRSGDLSVYWYQQSLDQGLQFLIQYYNGEERAKGNILERFSAQQFPDLHSELNLSSLELGDSALYFCASSQGAGSPLHFGNGTRLTVT.

This clonotype was seen a handful of times. V gene TRBV5-1 combines with J gene TRBJ1-2, with D maybe TRBD1 (6 bases). Trimming shortened V by 4 bases and J by 10 bases, and 14 bases separated the two germline ends. Germline V gene lookup returns CDR1 SGHRS and CDR2 YFSETQ. The CDR3 runs 12 residues. The CDR3 loop is CASSPRGGVYTF. The CDR3 DNA is TGCGCCAGCAGCCCGAGGGGGGGAGTCTACACCTTC.

The V gene is TRBV27, the J gene TRBJ2-7, with D perhaps TRBD1 or TRBD2 (6 bases each). There are 14 residues in the CDR3. Germline lookup yields CDR1 MNHEY and CDR2 SMNVEV (reference sequence). With 5 bases removed from V and 3 bases from J, the gap between germline ends came to 14 bases. Here the CDR3 reads CASSITGGLYEQYF. CDR3 bases: TGTGCCAGCAGTATTACCGGGGGCCTCTACGAGCAGTACTTC.

This clonotype was seen once. The chain links TRBV10-3 to TRBJ2-1; TRBD1 is a possible D gene (6 bases). The CDR3 totals 16 residues. With 4 bases removed from V and 0 bases from J, the gap between germline ends came to 13 bases. Germline CDR1 ENHRY, CDR2 SYGVKD. The CDR3 reads CAISVGGQGSYNEQFF. The CDR3 DNA reads as TGTGCCATCAGTGTTGGGGGCCAGGGCTCCTACAATGAGCAGTTCTTC.

This clonotype was recorded a few times. The chain joins TRBV5-1 to TRBJ1-1; D unclear. Germline V lookup: CDR1 SGHRS, CDR2 YFSETQ. V was clipped by 5 bases and J by 3 bases, with 11 bases between them. The CDR3 totals 13 residues. The CDR3 loop is CASSGGTDTEAFF. The CDR3 DNA is TGCGCCAGCAGTGGAGGTACGGACACTGAAGCTTTCTTT.

The chain uses TRBV7-9 and TRBJ1-4; D gene unclear. V was pared by 5 bases and J by 3 bases, with 19 bases between. Germline lookup yields CDR1 SEHNR and CDR2 FQNEAQ (reference sequence). The CDR3 extends over 17 amino acids. The CDR3 DNA reads as TGTGCCAGCAGCCGGAGAAAGGGTGCAGCTTCTAATGAAAAACTGTTTTTT. Translating it yields CASSRRKGAASNEKLFF.

This rearrangement joins TRBV6-5 to TRBJ2-2; tentatively, D is TRBD1 (6 bases). Trimming took off 2 bases at V and 0 bases at J, with 16 bases between the two ends. Germline-derived CDR1 and CDR2 are MNHEY and SVGAGI. The CDR3 spans 18 residues. The CDR3 bases are TGTGCCAGCAGTTACCGGACAGCTGGGGGCGCGAACACCGGGGAGCTGTTTTTT. Translating gives CASSYRTAGGANTGELFF.

On this clonotype: A much larger clone lies one base from this, so it may be a read error. The chain joins TRBV11-2 to TRBJ2-7, with 9 bases fitting TRBD2. This CDR3 is 14 amino acids long. CDR1 is SGHAT and CDR2 is FQNNGV in the germline V gene. V dropped 5 bases and J dropped 4; count of bases not matched to a gene: 6. DNA of the CDR3: TGTGCCAGCAGCCCCCGGACTAGCGAGTACGAGCAGTACTTC. Amino acid sequence: CASSPRTSEYEQYF.

The chain uses TRBV20-1 and TRBJ2-7; the match to TRBD1 covers 8 bases. The CDR3 is made up of 12 amino acids. V shed 6 bases, J shed 3 bases, and the junction held 4 bases outside the gene matches. Germline V gene sequence: CDR1 DFQATT, CDR2 SNEGSKA (reference sequence). This CDR3 reads CSASTGDYEQYF. DNA of the CDR3: TGCAGTGCATCGACAGGGGACTACGAGCAGTACTTC.

This clonotype has just a few counts. The chain links TRBV9 to TRBJ1-2; D is unresolved. Germline loops: CDR1 SGDLS, CDR2 YYNGEE. V was clipped by 4 bases and J by 1 base, with 5 bases between them. This CDR3 spans 12 amino acids. CDR3 bases: TGTGCCAGCAGCCCACATAACTATGGCTACACCTTC. The encoded protein is CASSPHNYGYTF.

The chain combines TRBV27 with TRBJ2-5, with 7 nucleotides matching TRBD1. Germline trimming cut 5 bases from V and 1 base from J; bases unmatched to any gene: 4. CDR1 and CDR2 (germline): MNHEY, SMNVEV (reference sequence). The CDR3 is 14 residues long. CDR3 nucleotides: TGTGCCAGCAGTGCGAGGGGGCCCCAAGAGACCCAGTACTTC. Its protein product is CASSARGPQETQYF.

The V gene is TRBV7-9, the J gene TRBJ2-3, with D possibly being TRBD2 (5 bases). V gave up 2 bases and J gave up 2 bases, with 11 bases separating them. There are 15 residues in the CDR3. Germline CDR1 and CDR2: SEHNR and FQNEAQ (reference sequence). The CDR3 DNA is TGTGCCAGCAGCTTACTGTCCGGGAACACAGATACGCAGTATTTT. Protein: CASSLLSGNTDTQYF.

The V and J genes are TRBV7-2 and TRBJ2-5; 8 positions match TRBD2. The J call may be wrong; the DNA end is better matched by TRBJ2-7. The CDR3 has 16 amino acids. Germline V gene lookup returns CDR1 SGHTA and CDR2 FQGNSA. CDR3 sequence: CASSSISGASSYEQYF. CDR3 coding DNA: TGTGCCAGCAGCTCAATTAGCGGGGCGAGCTCCTACGAGCAGTACTTC.

The chain has TRBV6-5 and TRBJ2-7; D is unresolved. The CDR3 has 15 amino acids. Germline values: CDR1 MNHEY, CDR2 SVGAGI. V lost 2 bases and J lost 2, with 13 bases in between. CDR3 protein: CASSYRHLGTYEQYF. DNA for the CDR3: TGTGCCAGCAGTTACCGGCACCTGGGAACCTACGAGCAGTACTTC.